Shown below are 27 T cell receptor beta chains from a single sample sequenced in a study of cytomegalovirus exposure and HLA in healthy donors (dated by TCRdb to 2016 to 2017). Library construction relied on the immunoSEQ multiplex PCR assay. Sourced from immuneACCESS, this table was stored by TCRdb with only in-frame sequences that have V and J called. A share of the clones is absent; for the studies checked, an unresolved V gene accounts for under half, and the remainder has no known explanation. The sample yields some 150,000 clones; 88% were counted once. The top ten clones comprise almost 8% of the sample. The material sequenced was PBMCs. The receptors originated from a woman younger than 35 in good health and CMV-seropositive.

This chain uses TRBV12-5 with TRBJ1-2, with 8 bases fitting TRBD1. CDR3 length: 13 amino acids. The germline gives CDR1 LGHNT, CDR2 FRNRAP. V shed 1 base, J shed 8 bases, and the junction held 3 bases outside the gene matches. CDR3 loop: CASGLGTGKGYTF. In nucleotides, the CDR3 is TGTGCTAGTGGTTTGGGGACAGGGAAGGGCTACACCTTC.

CDR3 residues: CASRTAGSYEQYF. The CDR3, as DNA: TGTGCCAGCCGAACTGCGGGATCCTACGAGCAGTACTTC. The chain couples TRBV19 to TRBJ2-7, with a possible D match to TRBD2 (6 bases). V was pared by 9 bases and J by 1 base, with 13 bases between. The germline gives CDR1 LNHDA, CDR2 SQIVND (reference sequence). The CDR3 runs to 13 residues.

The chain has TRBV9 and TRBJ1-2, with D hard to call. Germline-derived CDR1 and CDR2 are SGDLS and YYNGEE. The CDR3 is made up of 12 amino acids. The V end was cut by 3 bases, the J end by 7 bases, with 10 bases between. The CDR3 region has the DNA TGTGCCAGCAGCGCAGGCGCAGGTGGCTACACCTTC. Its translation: CASSAGAGGYTF.

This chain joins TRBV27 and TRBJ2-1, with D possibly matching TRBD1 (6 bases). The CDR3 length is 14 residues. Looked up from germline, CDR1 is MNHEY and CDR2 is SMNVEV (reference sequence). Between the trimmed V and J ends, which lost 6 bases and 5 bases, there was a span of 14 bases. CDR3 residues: CASSSFRGNNEQFF. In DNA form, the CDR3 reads TGTGCCAGCAGCTCATTCAGGGGTAACAATGAGCAGTTCTTC.

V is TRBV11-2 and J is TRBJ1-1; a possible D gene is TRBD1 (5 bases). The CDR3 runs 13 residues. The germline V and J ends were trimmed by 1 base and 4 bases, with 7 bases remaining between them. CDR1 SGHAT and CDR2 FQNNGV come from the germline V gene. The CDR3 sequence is CASSLGRATEAFF. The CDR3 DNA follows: TGTGCCAGCAGCTTAGGCAGGGCCACTGAAGCTTTCTTT. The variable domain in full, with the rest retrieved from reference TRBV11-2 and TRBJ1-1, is EAGVAQSPRYKIIEKRQSVAFWCNPISGHATLYWYQQILGQGPKLLIQFQNNGVVDDSQLPKDRFSAERLKGVDSTLKIQPAKLEDSAVYLCASSLGRATEAFFGQGTRLTVV.

Here the CDR3 reads CAGLGQGPHEQFF. CDR3 DNA: TGTGCCGGACTGGGACAGGGTCCCCATGAGCAGTTCTTC. The V and J genes are TRBV28 and TRBJ2-1; 9 bases align to TRBD1. Germline V lookup: CDR1 MDHEN, CDR2 SYDVKM. CDR3 length: 13 residues. V was clipped by 11 bases and J by 8 bases; unmatched bases: 10. Full variable domain (rest looked up from reference TRBV28 and TRBJ2-1): DVKVTQSSRYLVKRTGEKVFLECVQDMDHENMFWYRQDPGLGLRLIYFSYDVKMKEKGDIPEGYSVSREKKERFSLILESASTNQTSMYLCAGLGQGPHEQFFGPGTRLTVL.

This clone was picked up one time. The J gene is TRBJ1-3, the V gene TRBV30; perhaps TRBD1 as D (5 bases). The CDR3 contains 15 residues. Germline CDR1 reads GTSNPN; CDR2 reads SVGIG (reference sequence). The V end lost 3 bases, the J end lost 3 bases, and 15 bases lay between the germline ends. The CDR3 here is CAWSGQGINGNTIYF. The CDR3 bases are TGTGCCTGGAGCGGGCAGGGCATTAATGGAAACACCATATATTTT. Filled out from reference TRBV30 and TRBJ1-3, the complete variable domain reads SQTIHQWPATLVQPVGSPLSLECTVEGTSNPNLYWYRQAAGRGLQLLFYSVGIGQISSEVPQNLSASRPQDRQFILSSKKLLLSDSGFYLCAWSGQGINGNTIYFGEGSWLTVV.

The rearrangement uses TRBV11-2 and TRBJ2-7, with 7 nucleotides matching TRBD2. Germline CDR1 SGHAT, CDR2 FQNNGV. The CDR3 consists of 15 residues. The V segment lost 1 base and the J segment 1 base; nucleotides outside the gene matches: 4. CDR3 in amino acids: CASSLVFGGSYEQYF. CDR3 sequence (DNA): TGTGCCAGCAGCTTAGTGTTCGGGGGGTCCTACGAGCAGTACTTC.

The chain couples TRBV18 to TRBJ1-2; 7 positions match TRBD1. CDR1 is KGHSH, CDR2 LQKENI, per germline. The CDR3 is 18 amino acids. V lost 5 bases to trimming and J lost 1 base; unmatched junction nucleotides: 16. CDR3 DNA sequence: TGTGCCAGCTCAGAGAATTTGTTCCCGGGACAGCTTAACTATGGCTACACCTTC. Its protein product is CASSENLFPGQLNYGYTF.

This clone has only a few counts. The CDR3 reads CASSPDWVEAFF. The CDR3 DNA reads as TGTGCCAGCTCGCCCGACTGGGTTGAAGCTTTCTTT. J is TRBJ1-1 and V is TRBV18; D gene ambiguous. This CDR3 is 12 amino acids long. In germline, CDR1 is KGHSH, CDR2 LQKENI. V was trimmed by 6 bases and J by 7 bases, leaving 12 bases between them.

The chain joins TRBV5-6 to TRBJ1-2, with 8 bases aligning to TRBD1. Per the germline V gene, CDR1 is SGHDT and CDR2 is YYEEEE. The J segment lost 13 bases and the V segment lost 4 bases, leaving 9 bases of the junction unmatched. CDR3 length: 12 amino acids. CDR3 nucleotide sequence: TGTGCCAGCAGCGGTACCTCGGACAGGGCCACCTTC. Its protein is CASSGTSDRATF.

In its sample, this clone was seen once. The CDR3 DNA reads as TGTGCCTGGAGGGCAGGGGGCAATGAGCAGTTCTTC. Its translation: CAWRAGGNEQFF. The chain has TRBV30 and TRBJ2-1; the match to TRBD1 covers 7 bases. CDR3 length: 12 residues. Germline CDR1 reads GTSNPN; CDR2 reads SVGIG (reference sequence). Unmatched junction bases numbered 2, after V lost 3 bases and J lost 6 bases.

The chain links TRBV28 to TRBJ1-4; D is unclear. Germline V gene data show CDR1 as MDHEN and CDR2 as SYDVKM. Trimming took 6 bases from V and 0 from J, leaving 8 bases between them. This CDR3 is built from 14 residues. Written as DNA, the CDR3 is TGTGCCAGCAGGCGACTTCCAACTAATGAAAAACTGTTTTTT. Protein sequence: CASRRLPTNEKLFF. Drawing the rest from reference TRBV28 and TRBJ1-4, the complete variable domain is DVKVTQSSRYLVKRTGEKVFLECVQDMDHENMFWYRQDPGLGLRLIYFSYDVKMKEKGDIPEGYSVSREKKERFSLILESASTNQTSMYLCASRRLPTNEKLFFGSGTQLSVL.

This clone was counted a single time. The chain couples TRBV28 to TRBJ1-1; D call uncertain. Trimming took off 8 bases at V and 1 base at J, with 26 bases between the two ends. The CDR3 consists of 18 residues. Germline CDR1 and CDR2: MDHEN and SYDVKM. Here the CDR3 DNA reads TGTGCCAGCCTTTTATCCGGGGAATGGGGTGAGTGGAACACTGAAGCTTTCTTT. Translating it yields CASLLSGEWGEWNTEAFF.

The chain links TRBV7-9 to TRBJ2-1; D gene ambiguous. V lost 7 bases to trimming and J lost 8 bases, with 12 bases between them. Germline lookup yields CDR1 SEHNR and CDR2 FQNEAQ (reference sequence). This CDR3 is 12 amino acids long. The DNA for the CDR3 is TGTGCCAGCACCCCCCGGGTCGATGAGCAGTTCTTC. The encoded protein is CASTPRVDEQFF.

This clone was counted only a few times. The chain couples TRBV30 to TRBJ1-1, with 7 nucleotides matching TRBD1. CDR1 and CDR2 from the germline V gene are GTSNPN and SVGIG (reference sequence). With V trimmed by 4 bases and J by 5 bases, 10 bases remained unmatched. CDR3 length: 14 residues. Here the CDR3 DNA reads TGTGCCTGGACCAACAGGGGAGCTTTAACTGAAGCTTTCTTT. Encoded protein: CAWTNRGALTEAFF.

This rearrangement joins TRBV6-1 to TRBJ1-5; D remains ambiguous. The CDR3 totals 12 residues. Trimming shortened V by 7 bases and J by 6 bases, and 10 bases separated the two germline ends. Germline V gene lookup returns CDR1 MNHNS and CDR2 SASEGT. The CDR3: CASNNRGQPQHF. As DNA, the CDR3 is TGTGCCAGCAATAATCGGGGTCAGCCCCAGCATTTT.

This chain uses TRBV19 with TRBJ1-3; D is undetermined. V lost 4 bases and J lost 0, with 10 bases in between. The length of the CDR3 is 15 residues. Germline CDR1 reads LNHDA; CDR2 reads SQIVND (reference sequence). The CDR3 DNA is TGTGCCAGTAGTAGCGGCACCCTCTCTGGAAACACCATATATTTT. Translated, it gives CASSSGTLSGNTIYF.

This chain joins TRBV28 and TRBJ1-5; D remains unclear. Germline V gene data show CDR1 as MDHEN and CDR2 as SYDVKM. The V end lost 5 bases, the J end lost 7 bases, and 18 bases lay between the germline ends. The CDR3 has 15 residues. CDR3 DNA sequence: TGTGCCAGCAGTCGGTACAGTAATCTTAACCAGCCCCAGCATTTT. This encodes CASSRYSNLNQPQHF.

DNA for the CDR3: TGTGCCAGCAGCTTGGGACAGATCAACACCGGGGAGCTGTTTTTT. This gives the protein CASSLGQINTGELFF. The chain carries TRBV7-9 and TRBJ2-2; 7 bases agree with TRBD1. CDR3 length equals 15 residues. V shed 3 bases, J shed 2 bases, and the junction held 3 bases outside the gene matches. CDR1 is SEHNR and CDR2 is FQNEAQ in the germline V gene (reference sequence).

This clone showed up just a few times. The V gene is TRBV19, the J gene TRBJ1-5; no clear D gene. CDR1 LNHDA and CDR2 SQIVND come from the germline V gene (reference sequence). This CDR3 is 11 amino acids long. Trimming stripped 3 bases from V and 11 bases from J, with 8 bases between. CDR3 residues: CASSINWSQHF. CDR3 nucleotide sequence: TGTGCCAGTAGTATCAACTGGTCCCAGCATTTT.

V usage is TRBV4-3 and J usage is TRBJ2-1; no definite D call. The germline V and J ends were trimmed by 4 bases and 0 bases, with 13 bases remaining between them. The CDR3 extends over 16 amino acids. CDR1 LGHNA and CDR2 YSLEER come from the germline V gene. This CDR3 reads CASSRLTYSSYNEQFF. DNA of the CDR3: TGCGCCAGCAGCCGCCTTACTTACAGCTCCTACAATGAGCAGTTCTTC.

DNA for the CDR3: TGTGCCAGAAGCGGAGAAACCAGGGGGCATAACTATGGCTACACCTTC. Amino acids: CARSGETRGHNYGYTF. V usage is TRBV5-3 and J usage is TRBJ1-2; 8 bases fit TRBD1. TRBV5-3 is noted as an ORF with a role that remains uncertain. The CDR3 is 16 amino acids. With 4 bases clipped from V and 1 base from J, the junction kept 9 bases outside the gene matches.

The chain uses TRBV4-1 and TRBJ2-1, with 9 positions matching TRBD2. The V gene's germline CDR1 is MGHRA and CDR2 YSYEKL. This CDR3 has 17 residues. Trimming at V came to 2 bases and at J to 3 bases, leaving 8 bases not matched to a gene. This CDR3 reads CASSQNPAGGGYNEQFF. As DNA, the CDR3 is TGCGCCAGCAGCCAAAACCCTGCGGGGGGGGGCTACAATGAGCAGTTCTTC.

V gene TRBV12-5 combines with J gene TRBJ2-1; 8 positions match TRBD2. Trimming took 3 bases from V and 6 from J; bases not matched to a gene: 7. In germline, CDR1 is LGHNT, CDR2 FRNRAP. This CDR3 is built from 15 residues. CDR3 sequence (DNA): TGTGCTAGTGGTTTAGCGGGAGACCCTCGCAATGAGCAGTTCTTC. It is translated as CASGLAGDPRNEQFF.

For the CDR3, the DNA is TGCGCCAGCAGGATCGGCGGGACCCATAGCACAGATACGCAGTATTTT. As protein: CASRIGGTHSTDTQYF. The chain recombines TRBV5-1 with TRBJ2-3, with a possible D match to TRBD2 (6 bases). This CDR3 has 16 residues. Trimming stripped 5 bases from V and 0 bases from J, with 16 bases between. Germline values: CDR1 SGHRS, CDR2 YFSETQ.

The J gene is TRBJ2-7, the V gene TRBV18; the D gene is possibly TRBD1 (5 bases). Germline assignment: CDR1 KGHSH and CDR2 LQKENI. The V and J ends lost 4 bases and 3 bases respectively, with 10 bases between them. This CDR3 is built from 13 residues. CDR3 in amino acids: CASSQRQHYEQYF. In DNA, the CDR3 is TGTGCCAGCTCACAGCGACAGCACTACGAGCAGTACTTC.